Shown below are 2 T cell receptor beta chains from a single sample sequenced in a study of monozygotic twins with inflammatory bowel disease (dated by TCRdb to about 2019). The receptor library was made with 5' RACE. Sequencing used an Illumina HiSeq 2500. Based on TCRdb reprocessing of the reads, there is one entry per CDR3 protein sequence, and DNA is missing. The table for this sample records around 380,000 distinct CDR3 sequences. Clones ranked in the top ten supply 2% to 3% of the sample. Sequencing was performed on blood. The receptors derive from a human donor with ulcerative colitis or Crohn's disease, or a healthy co-twin of an affected twin (not recorded which).

The rearrangement uses TRBV29-1 and TRBJ1-1; TCRdb's D gene call, TRBD1, goes unchecked for lack of DNA. Germline CDR1 SQVTM, CDR2 ANQGSEA. The CDR3 runs 12 residues. The CDR3 loop reads CSVETGGFEAFF.

The J gene is TRBJ2-2, the V gene TRBV5-1; TCRdb picks TRBD2, but there is no DNA to check that call. CDR1 and CDR2 (germline): SGHRS, YFSETQ. The CDR3 runs 14 residues. The CDR3 here is CASSITSVAGELFF.